This T cell receptor (beta chain) was found in a study of cytomegalovirus exposure and HLA in healthy donors. The CDR3 sequence is 17 residues long. From germline, CDR1 is SEHNR and CDR2 FQNEAQ (reference sequence). V dropped 4 bases and J dropped 4; count of bases not matched to a gene: 9. In the PCR, 60 Vbeta and 13 Jbeta primers were used. Per the authors' pipeline: In a later analysis, around 87 million unique TCR beta chains included roughly 11 million shared by two or more donors. Measured with immunoSEQ multiplex PCR; TCRdb has only the in-frame clones, and not every one. D and trimming come from the DNA, and the V and J calls and clone size come from that table. The data show 45,000 to 70,000 clones, roughly 82% seen once.

This clonotype originated in a man between 25 and 39 years old in good health and CMV-seronegative. Sequencing input: PBMCs. The chain joins TRBV7-9 to TRBJ2-7; 14 positions agree with TRBD2. The CDR3 region is CASSSGLAGEGEYEQYF. CDR3 DNA: TGTGCCAGCAGCTCGGGACTAGCGGGAGAAGGTGAGTACGAGCAGTACTTC.